This T cell receptor beta chain stems from a study of vaccination and CD4 T cells after COVID-19. A word on this clonotype: Its matching antigen is unknown.

The treatment was: roughly ten-day PBMC culture with coronavirus spike peptide pools or control peptides (ViraFEST assay). Sequenced with the Oncomine TCR Beta short-read assay was DNA taken from cultured CD4+ T cells. TCRdb processed the PCR reads anew with MiXCR; each CDR3 protein has one entry. The sample carries roughly 10,000 distinct CDR3 sequences, 66% recorded once. CDR1 SEHNR and CDR2 FQNEAQ come from the germline V gene (reference sequence). V shed 1 base and J shed 6 bases, with 4 bases lying between them. There are 12 residues in the CDR3. V usage is TRBV7-9 and J usage is TRBJ2-1; no clear D. The clonotype was recovered from a human donor who had recovered from COVID-19. Sequenced: CD4+ T cells from blood, cultured in vitro. CDR3: CASSLGSNEQFF. The CDR3 coding sequence is TGTGCCAGCAGCTTAGGTTCCAATGAGCAGTTCTTC.